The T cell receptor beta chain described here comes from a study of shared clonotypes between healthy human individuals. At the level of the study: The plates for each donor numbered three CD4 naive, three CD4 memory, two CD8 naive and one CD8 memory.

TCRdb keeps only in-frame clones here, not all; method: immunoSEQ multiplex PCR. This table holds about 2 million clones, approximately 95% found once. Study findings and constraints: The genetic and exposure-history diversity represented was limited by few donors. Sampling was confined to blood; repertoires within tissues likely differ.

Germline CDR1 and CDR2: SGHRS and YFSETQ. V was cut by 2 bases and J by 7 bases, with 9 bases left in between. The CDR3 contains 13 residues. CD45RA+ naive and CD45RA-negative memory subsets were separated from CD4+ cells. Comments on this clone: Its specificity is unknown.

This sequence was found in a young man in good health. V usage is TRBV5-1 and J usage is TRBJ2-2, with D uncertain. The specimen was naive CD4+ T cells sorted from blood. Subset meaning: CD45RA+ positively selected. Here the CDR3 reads CASSFVPVGELFF. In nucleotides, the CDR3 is TGCGCCAGCAGCTTTGTCCCGGTCGGGGAGCTGTTTTTT.